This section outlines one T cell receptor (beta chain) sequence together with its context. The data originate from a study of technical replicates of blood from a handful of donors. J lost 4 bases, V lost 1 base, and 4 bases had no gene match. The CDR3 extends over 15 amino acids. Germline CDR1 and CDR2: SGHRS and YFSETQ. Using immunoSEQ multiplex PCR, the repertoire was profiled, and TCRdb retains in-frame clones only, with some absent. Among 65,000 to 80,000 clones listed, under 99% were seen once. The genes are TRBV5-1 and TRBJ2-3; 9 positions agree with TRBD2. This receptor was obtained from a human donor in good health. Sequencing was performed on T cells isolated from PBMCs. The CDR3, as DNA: TGCGCCAGCAGCTTGTCCGGGACTAGCTCAGATACGCAGTATTTT. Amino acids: CASSLSGTSSDTQYF. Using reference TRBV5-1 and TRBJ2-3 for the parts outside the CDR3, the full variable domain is KAGVTQTPRYLIKTRGQQVTLSCSPISGHRSVSWYQQTPGQGLQFLFEYFSETQRNKGNFPGRFSGRQFSNSRSEMNVSTLELGDSALYLCASSLSGTSSDTQYFGPGTRLTVL.